Presented here are 29 T cell receptor beta chains from one specimen sequenced in a study of blood T cell repertoires in COVID-19 (dated by TCRdb to the early 2020s). The method behind the library was the immunoSEQ multiplex PCR assay. The table was pulled from immuneACCESS by TCRdb, which kept in-frame rearrangements only. Such tables lose some clones; where checked, under half of the loss comes from unresolved V genes, and the rest has no known cause. The sample yields some 250,000 clones; approximately 80% were counted once. The top ten constitute 7.5% to 8% of the sample. Sequencing used peripheral blood. The receptors here all came from a woman aged 80 or older with COVID-19, enrolled during active disease.

This clone was detected only a few times. This chain uses TRBV2 with TRBJ1-5; D gene ambiguous. CDR1 is SNHLY and CDR2 is FYNNEI in the germline V gene. The V gene lost 5 bases and the J gene lost 2 bases, with 13 bases spanning the gap. The CDR3 is 15 amino acids. The chain's CDR3 is CASSSQLGGNQPQHF. As DNA, the CDR3 is TGTGCCAGCAGTTCGCAACTCGGGGGCAATCAGCCCCAGCATTTT.

A few counts support this clone. The V and J genes are TRBV10-1 and TRBJ2-7; 11 bases align to TRBD2. V shed 9 bases, J shed 2 bases, and the junction held 18 bases outside the gene matches. Germline V gene lookup returns CDR1 WNHNN and CDR2 SYGVQD (reference sequence). CDR3 length: 18 amino acids. CDR3 sequence: CARKCSQTSGTRAYEQYF. In DNA, the CDR3 is TGCGCCAGAAAATGCTCCCAGACTAGCGGGACCAGGGCCTACGAGCAGTACTTC.

The chain uses TRBV6-5 and TRBJ2-3; perhaps TRBD2 as D (6 bases). Germline V lookup: CDR1 MNHEY, CDR2 SVGAGI. CDR3 length: 16 amino acids. Trimming cost V 2 bases and J 3 bases, with 15 bases left between them. The CDR3 is CASSYVLGGATDTQYF. CDR3 in DNA: TGTGCCAGCAGTTACGTCTTAGGCGGGGCAACAGATACGCAGTATTTT.

The V and J genes are TRBV5-1 and TRBJ1-2, with 7 positions matching TRBD1. The V gene's germline CDR1 is SGHRS and CDR2 YFSETQ. V lost 7 bases, J lost 7 bases, and 10 bases stayed unmatched. The CDR3 sequence is 13 residues long. DNA for the CDR3: TGCGCCAGCTCTCCCGGACAGGCCCTTGGCTACACCTTC. Residues: CASSPGQALGYTF.

The chain couples TRBV5-1 to TRBJ2-5; 11 bases are shared with TRBD1. The CDR3 consists of 15 residues. Germline V gives CDR1 SGHRS, CDR2 YFSETQ. J gave up 3 bases and V 6 bases, and 7 bases lay outside the gene matches. The CDR3 nucleotides are TGCGCCAGCACCTCTGGGGGACAGGGGGAAGAGACCCAGTACTTC. Protein product: CASTSGGQGEETQYF.

V gene TRBV11-3 combines with J gene TRBJ2-1; 13 bases are shared with TRBD2. The germline gives CDR1 SGHNT, CDR2 YENEEA. The CDR3 is 17 amino acids. V shed 1 base and J 9 bases; nucleotides not matched to a gene: 9. In nucleotides, the CDR3 is TGTGCCAGCAGCTTAGTAGCACTAGCGGGAGGGCCAAGTGAGCAGTTCTTC. Translation gives CASSLVALAGGPSEQFF.

This clone has a handful of counts. The chain is built from TRBV9 and TRBJ1-3, with 9 bases that match TRBD1. Germline V gives CDR1 SGDLS, CDR2 YYNGEE. Losses at the gene ends were 4 bases for V and 6 bases for J; bases not matched to a gene: 5. This CDR3 has 14 amino acids. The CDR3 sequence is CASSPLQGANTIYF. The CDR3 coding sequence is TGTGCCAGCAGCCCTTTACAGGGGGCAAACACCATATATTTT.

J is TRBJ2-7 and V is TRBV6-6; TRBD1 aligns across 8 bases. Germline CDR1 reads MNHNY; CDR2 reads SVGAGI (reference sequence). The J segment lost 3 bases and the V segment lost 7 bases, leaving 8 bases of the junction unmatched. The CDR3 extends over 14 amino acids. The CDR3 reads CASTLSGTGYEQYF. CDR3 sequence (DNA): TGTGCCAGCACCCTTTCCGGGACAGGCTACGAGCAGTACTTC.

The V gene is TRBV24-1, the J gene TRBJ2-1; 8 bases are shared with TRBD2. V was pared by 7 bases and J by 6 bases, with 10 bases of the junction left unmatched. Per germline, CDR1 KGHDR and CDR2 SFDVKD. The CDR3 sequence is 15 residues long. The CDR3 region is CATSGNGGASNEQFF. The CDR3 coding sequence is TGTGCCACCAGCGGAAACGGGGGGGCCTCCAATGAGCAGTTCTTC.

The chain links TRBV11-3 to TRBJ2-3; D perhaps matches TRBD1 (6 bases). Trimming took off 5 bases at V and 0 bases at J, with 9 bases between the two ends. Germline V gene sequence: CDR1 SGHNT, CDR2 YENEEA. The CDR3 is 14 amino acids. CDR3 in DNA: TGTGCCAGCAGCCTAACAGGGAGCACAGATACGCAGTATTTT. This sequence encodes CASSLTGSTDTQYF.

The chain joins TRBV27 to TRBJ2-7; 11 bases are a match to TRBD2. The CDR3 sequence is 19 residues long. The V segment lost 4 bases and the J segment 3 bases; nucleotides outside the gene matches: 17. Germline CDR1 reads MNHEY; CDR2 reads SMNVEV (reference sequence). CDR3 sequence (DNA): TGTGCCAGCAGTTCTTTGGCCCGGTCGGGACTAGCGGACTTCTACGAGCAGTACTTC. This sequence encodes CASSSLARSGLADFYEQYF.

The rearrangement uses TRBV10-1 and TRBJ1-6, with 7 bases fitting TRBD1. With 6 bases clipped from V and 7 bases from J, the junction kept 9 bases outside the gene matches. CDR1 WNHNN and CDR2 SYGVQD come from the germline V gene (reference sequence). The CDR3 is 15 residues long. The CDR3 bases are TGCGCCAGCAGGGGCACGGGACAGCAGAATTCACCCCTCCACTTT. Its translation: CASRGTGQQNSPLHF.

The chain is built from TRBV24-1 and TRBJ2-7; tentatively, D is TRBD1 (5 bases). This CDR3 region has 11 residues. The V gene lost 7 bases and the J gene lost 3 bases, with 6 bases spanning the gap. Germline CDR1 reads KGHDR; CDR2 reads SFDVKD. CDR3 region: CATSDSYEQYF. CDR3 DNA: TGTGCCACCAGCGACAGCTACGAGCAGTACTTC.

This chain joins TRBV19 and TRBJ1-5, with D perhaps TRBD1 (6 bases). V lost 6 bases to trimming and J lost 0 bases, with 12 bases between them. Germline V gene sequence: CDR1 LNHDA, CDR2 SQIVND (reference sequence). CDR3 length equals 15 residues. The CDR3 DNA follows: TGTGCCAGTAGAAGGGGGAGGGGTAGCAATCAGCCCCAGCATTTT. This encodes CASRRGRGSNQPQHF.

The chain couples TRBV3-1 (or the pseudogene TRBV3-2) to TRBJ2-6, with 8 bases matching TRBD1. The CDR3 runs to 20 residues. V gave up 0 bases and J gave up 0 bases; unmatched junction bases: 10. Germline V gene sequence: CDR1 LGHDT, CDR2 YNNKEL (reference sequence). CDR3 region: CASSQDALGQASSGANVLTF. As DNA, the CDR3 is TGTGCCAGCAGCCAAGATGCTCTGGGACAGGCGAGCTCTGGGGCCAACGTCCTGACTTTC.

J is TRBJ2-1 and V is TRBV5-1; D gene ambiguous. Trimming left V 4 bases short and J 5 bases short, with 10 bases between. Germline V gives CDR1 SGHRS, CDR2 YFSETQ. The CDR3 loop spans 13 amino acids. The CDR3 sequence: CASSVGSDNEQFF. The CDR3 DNA reads as TGCGCCAGCAGCGTGGGGTCGGACAATGAGCAGTTCTTC.

The rearrangement joins TRBV19 to TRBJ2-7; TRBD2 agrees at 8 bases. CDR1 and CDR2 from the germline V gene are LNHDA and SQIVND (reference sequence). With 5 bases clipped from V and 4 bases from J, the junction kept 10 bases outside the gene matches. The CDR3 is 15 residues long. CDR3 in DNA: TGTGCCAGTAGTCCGTTAGGGCGGGAGGATTACGAGCAGTACTTC. It codes for CASSPLGREDYEQYF.

This clone was found a few times. Additional DNA sequences in this sample encode the identical CDR3. The J gene is TRBJ1-3, the V gene TRBV5-4; D gene unclear. V lost 1 base, J lost 3 bases, and 8 bases lay in between. The germline V gene encodes CDR1 SGHNT and CDR2 YYREEE (reference sequence). The CDR3 has 14 amino acids. Written as DNA, the CDR3 is TGTGCCAGCAGCTTGCAAGGGAGTGGAAACACCATATATTTT. It codes for CASSLQGSGNTIYF.

This chain connects TRBV5-1 to TRBJ2-1, with a possible D match to TRBD2 (6 bases). The CDR3 is made up of 16 amino acids. Per the germline V gene, CDR1 is SGHRS and CDR2 is YFSETQ. V dropped 0 bases and J dropped 7 bases, with 17 bases sitting between them. In nucleotides, the CDR3 is TGCGCCAGCAGCTTGGAGGGACTTCACACGGGGAATGAGCAGTTCTTC. It is translated as CASSLEGLHTGNEQFF.

V gene TRBV18 combines with J gene TRBJ2-1; D may be TRBD1 (5 bases). Looked up from germline, CDR1 is KGHSH and CDR2 is LQKENI. CDR3 length: 14 amino acids. Trimming removed 0 bases at V and 12 bases at J, with 15 bases between. CDR3 region: CASSPPKRGSVQFF. DNA of the CDR3: TGTGCCAGCTCACCACCGAAAAGGGGTAGTGTGCAGTTCTTC.

The chain employs TRBV4-3 and TRBJ2-7, with no clear D. The V end was cut by 0 bases, the J end by 2 bases, with 8 bases between. CDR1 and CDR2 (germline): LGHNA, YSLEER. The CDR3 has 14 amino acids. CDR3 sequence reads: CASSQEAGTYEQYF. Written as DNA, the CDR3 is TGCGCCAGCAGCCAAGAAGCAGGAACCTACGAGCAGTACTTC.

DNA for the CDR3: TGTGCCAGCAGCCGTCCCCCCTACGAGCAGTACTTC. Residues: CASSRPPYEQYF. The chain has TRBV11-1 and TRBJ2-7; D gene uncertain. Looked up from germline, CDR1 is SGHAT and CDR2 is FQDESV (reference sequence). V lost 5 bases, J lost 2 bases, and 7 bases lay in between. The CDR3 loop spans 12 amino acids.

The CDR3 DNA reads as TGTGCCAGCACAAGGACAGGGGCGGGGAGCTATGGCTACACCTTC. This gives the protein CASTRTGAGSYGYTF. This chain links TRBV28 with TRBJ1-2; TRBD1 agrees at 9 bases. The germline gives CDR1 MDHEN, CDR2 SYDVKM. The CDR3 is made up of 15 amino acids. Trimming cost V 7 bases and J 4 bases; bases outside gene matches: 10.

The rearrangement uses TRBV5-1 and TRBJ1-1, with 8 bases fitting TRBD1. After removal of 8 bases from V and 1 base from J, the junction contained 10 bases not matched to a gene. The length of the CDR3 is 15 residues. Per the germline V gene, CDR1 is SGHRS and CDR2 is YFSETQ. This CDR3 reads CASTIRTGRNTEAFF. Here the CDR3 DNA reads TGCGCCAGTACGATCCGGACAGGGAGGAACACTGAAGCTTTCTTT. Full variable domain (remainder filled in from reference TRBV5-1 and TRBJ1-1): KAGVTQTPRYLIKTRGQQVTLSCSPISGHRSVSWYQQTPGQGLQFLFEYFSETQRNKGNFPGRFSGRQFSNSRSEMNVSTLELGDSALYLCASTIRTGRNTEAFFGQGTRLTVV.

The V gene is TRBV30, the J gene TRBJ1-3, with unresolved D. The CDR3 sequence is 13 residues long. Germline values: CDR1 GTSNPN, CDR2 SVGIG (reference sequence). CDR3 DNA sequence: TGTGCGTTCTCGGAGGGCTCTGGAAACACCATATATTTT. Its translation: CAFSEGSGNTIYF.

The chain couples TRBV4-1 to TRBJ2-4; tentative D call: TRBD2 (5 bases). Trimming took 5 bases from V and 8 from J, leaving 19 bases between them. The CDR3 sequence is 15 residues long. The germline V gene has CDR1 MGHRA and CDR2 YSYEKL. The CDR3 loop is CASSSRPGGIDIQYF. In DNA form, the CDR3 reads TGCGCCAGCAGCTCACGTCCAGGAGGTATAGACATTCAGTACTTC.

This chain connects TRBV20-1 to TRBJ1-1; D not certain. Per the germline V gene, CDR1 is DFQATT and CDR2 is SNEGSKA (reference sequence). V lost 3 bases, J lost 1 base, and 3 bases lay in between. There are 11 residues in the CDR3. The CDR3: CSASQNTEAFF. CDR3 DNA sequence: TGCAGTGCTAGTCAGAACACTGAAGCTTTCTTT.

The J gene is TRBJ1-6, the V gene TRBV6-5, with D unresolved. Trimming removed 10 bases at V and 8 bases at J, with 15 bases between. The CDR3 covers 13 residues. CDR1 is MNHEY, CDR2 SVGAGI, per germline. CDR3 coding DNA: TGTGCCACCGGGTTTAATGTTGATTCACCCCTCCACTTT. Its translation: CATGFNVDSPLHF.

CDR3 residues: CASSEVRAWETQYF. The CDR3 DNA follows: TGTGCCAGCAGTGAAGTCAGGGCCTGGGAGACCCAGTACTTC. The chain is built from TRBV6-1 and TRBJ2-5, with D maybe TRBD1 (5 bases). Trimming shortened V by 1 base and J by 5 bases, and 11 bases separated the two germline ends. Germline V gene lookup returns CDR1 MNHNS and CDR2 SASEGT. The CDR3 contains 14 residues.